This TCR beta chain derives from a study of blood T cell repertoires in COVID-19. This CDR3 spans 15 amino acids. V lost 4 bases, J lost 3 bases, and 10 bases stayed unmatched. Germline loops: CDR1 SGHRS, CDR2 YFSETQ. Profiled with immunoSEQ multiplex PCR; TCRdb holds only in-frame clones, not every one. The table lists a few hundred thousand clones, over 85% of them singletons, with roughly 2.9% in the top ten. The clonotype originates from a woman aged 45-59 years who had been exposed to COVID-19. The J gene is TRBJ2-7, the V gene TRBV5-1; 7 nucleotides align to TRBD1. Sequencing used PBMCs or T cells enriched from blood (not recorded which). CDR3 bases: TGCGCCAGCAGCCAGTCCGGGACAGACCTCTACGAGCAGTACTTC. It specifies CASSQSGTDLYEQYF.